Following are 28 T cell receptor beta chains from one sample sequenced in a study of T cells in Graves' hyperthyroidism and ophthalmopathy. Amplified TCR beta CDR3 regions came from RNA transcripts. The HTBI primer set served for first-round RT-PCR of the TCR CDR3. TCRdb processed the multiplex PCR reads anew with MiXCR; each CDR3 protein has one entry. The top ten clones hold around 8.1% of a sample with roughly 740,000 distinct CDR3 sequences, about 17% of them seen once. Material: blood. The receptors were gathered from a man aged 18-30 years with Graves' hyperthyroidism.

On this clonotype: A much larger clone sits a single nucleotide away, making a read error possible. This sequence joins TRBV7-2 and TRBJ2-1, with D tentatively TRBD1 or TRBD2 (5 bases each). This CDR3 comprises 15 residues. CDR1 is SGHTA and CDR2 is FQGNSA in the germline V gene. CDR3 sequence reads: CAGSLRAPGLNEQFF. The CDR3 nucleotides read TGTGCCGGCAGCTTAAGGGCCCCGGGGCTGAATGAGCAGTTCTTC.

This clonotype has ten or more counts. The CDR3 nucleotides are TGTGCCAGCAGTGAACGCAGGGTTGGGGAGCAGTACTTC. Translation: CASSERRVGEQYF. The V call is TRBV2, the J call TRBJ2-7; D may be TRBD1 (5 bases). The CDR3 runs to 13 residues. Germline CDR1 is SNHLY and CDR2 is FYNNEI. V shed 2 bases and J shed 7 bases, with 12 bases lying between them.

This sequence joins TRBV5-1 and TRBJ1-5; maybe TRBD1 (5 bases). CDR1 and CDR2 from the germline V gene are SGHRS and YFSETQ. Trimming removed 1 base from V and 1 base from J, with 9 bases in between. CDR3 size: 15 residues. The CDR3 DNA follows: TGCGCCAGCAGCTTGTGGGGGAACAGCAATCAGCCCCAGCATTTT. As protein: CASSLWGNSNQPQHF.

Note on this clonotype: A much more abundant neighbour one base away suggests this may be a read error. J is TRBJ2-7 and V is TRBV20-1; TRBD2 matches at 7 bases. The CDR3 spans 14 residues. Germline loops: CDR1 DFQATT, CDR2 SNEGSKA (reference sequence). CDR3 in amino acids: CSARRWEGSREQHF. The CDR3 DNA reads TGCAGTGCCCGTCGGTGGGAGGGATCGAGGGAGCAGCACTTC.

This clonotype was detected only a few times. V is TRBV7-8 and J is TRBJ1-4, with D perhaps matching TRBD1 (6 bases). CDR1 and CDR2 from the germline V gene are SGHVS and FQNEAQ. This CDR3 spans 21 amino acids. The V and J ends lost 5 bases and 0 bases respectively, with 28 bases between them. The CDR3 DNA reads TGTGCCAGCAGCCACCGACACCCAAACAGGGAAGGGGTTCCAACTAATGAAAAACTGTTTTTT. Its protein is CASSHRHPNREGVPTNEKLFF. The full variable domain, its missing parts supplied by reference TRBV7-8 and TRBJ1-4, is GAGVSQSPRYKVAKRGQDVALRCDPISGHVSLFWYQQALGQGPEFLTYFQNEAQLDKSGLPSDRFFAERPEGSVSTLKIQRTQQEDSAVYLCASSHRHPNREGVPTNEKLFFGSGTQLSVL.

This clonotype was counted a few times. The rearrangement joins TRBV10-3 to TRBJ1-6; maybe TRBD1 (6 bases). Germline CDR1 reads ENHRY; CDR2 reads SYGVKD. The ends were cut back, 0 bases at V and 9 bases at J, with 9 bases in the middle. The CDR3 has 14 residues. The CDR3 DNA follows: TGTGCCATCAGTGAGTCGGGGGCAGGTTCACCCCTCCACTTT. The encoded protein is CAISESGAGSPLHF.

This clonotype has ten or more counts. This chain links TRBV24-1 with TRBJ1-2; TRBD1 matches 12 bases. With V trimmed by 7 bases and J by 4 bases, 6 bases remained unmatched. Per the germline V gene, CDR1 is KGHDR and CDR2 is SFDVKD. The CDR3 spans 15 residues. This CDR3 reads CATSQGQGAGYGYTF. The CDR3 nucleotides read TGTGCCACCAGCCAGGGACAGGGGGCTGGCTATGGCTACACCTTC.

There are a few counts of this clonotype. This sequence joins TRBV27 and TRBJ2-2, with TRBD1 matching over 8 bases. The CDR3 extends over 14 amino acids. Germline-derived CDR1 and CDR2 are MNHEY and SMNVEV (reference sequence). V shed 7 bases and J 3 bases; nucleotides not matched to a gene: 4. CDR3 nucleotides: TGTGCCAGCATATTACAGGGGGACACCGGGGAGCTGTTTTTT. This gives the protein CASILQGDTGELFF.

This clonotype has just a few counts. This chain's CDR3 is CASSPGNPEPQHF. In DNA, the CDR3 is TGTGCCAGCTCACCGGGGAACCCGGAGCCCCAGCATTTT. V is TRBV18 and J is TRBJ1-5, with no clear D. The CDR3 is 13 residues long. V lost 3 bases to trimming and J lost 8 bases, with 11 bases between them. Germline V gives CDR1 KGHSH, CDR2 LQKENI.

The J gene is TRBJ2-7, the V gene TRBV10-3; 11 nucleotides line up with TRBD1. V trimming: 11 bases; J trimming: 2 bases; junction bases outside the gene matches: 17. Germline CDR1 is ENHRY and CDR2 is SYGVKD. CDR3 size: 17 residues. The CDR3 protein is CAPPAGTGGTPPYEQYF. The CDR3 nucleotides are TGTGCCCCCCCTGCCGGGACAGGGGGGACTCCTCCCTACGAGCAGTACTTC.

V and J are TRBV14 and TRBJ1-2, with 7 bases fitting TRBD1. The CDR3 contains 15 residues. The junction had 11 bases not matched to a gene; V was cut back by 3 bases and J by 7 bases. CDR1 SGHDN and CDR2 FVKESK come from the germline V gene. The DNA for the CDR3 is TGTGCCAGCAGCCACATAGACAGGGTGAGAACTGGCTACACCTTC. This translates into CASSHIDRVRTGYTF.

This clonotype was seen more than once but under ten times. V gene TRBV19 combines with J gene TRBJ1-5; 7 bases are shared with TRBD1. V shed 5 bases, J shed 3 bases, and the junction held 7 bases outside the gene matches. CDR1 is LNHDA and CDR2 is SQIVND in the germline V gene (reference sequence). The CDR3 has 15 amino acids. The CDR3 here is CASSLGQSFNQPQHF. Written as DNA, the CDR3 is TGTGCCAGTAGTCTGGGACAGAGCTTCAATCAGCCCCAGCATTTT. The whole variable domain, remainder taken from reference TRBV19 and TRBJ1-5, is DGGITQSPKYLFRKEGQNVTLSCEQNLNHDAMYWYRQDPGQGLRLIYYSQIVNDFQKGDIAEGYSVSREKKESFPLTVTSAQKNPTAFYLCASSLGQSFNQPQHFGDGTRLSIL.

The CDR3 reads CASTWDAYNEQFF. In DNA, the CDR3 is TGTGCCAGCACCTGGGACGCCTACAATGAGCAGTTCTTC. The J gene is TRBJ2-1, the V gene TRBV7-9; tentatively, D is TRBD1 or TRBD2 (5 bases each). With 7 bases removed from V and 2 bases from J, the gap between germline ends came to 9 bases. Germline-derived CDR1 and CDR2 are SEHNR and FQNEAQ (reference sequence). CDR3 length equals 13 residues.

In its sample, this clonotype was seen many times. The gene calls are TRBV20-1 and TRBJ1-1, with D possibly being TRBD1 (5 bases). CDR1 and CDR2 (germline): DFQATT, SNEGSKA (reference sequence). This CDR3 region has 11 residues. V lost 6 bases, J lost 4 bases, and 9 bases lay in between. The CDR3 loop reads CSAPGVTEAFF. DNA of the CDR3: TGCAGTGCGCCGGGGGTCACTGAAGCTTTCTTT.

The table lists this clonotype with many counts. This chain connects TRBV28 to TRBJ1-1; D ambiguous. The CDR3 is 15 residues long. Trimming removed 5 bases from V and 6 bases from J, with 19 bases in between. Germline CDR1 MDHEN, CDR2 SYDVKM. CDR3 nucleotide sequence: TGTGCCAGCAGTCACCCATACAGCCCAGGTGCTGAAGCTTTCTTT. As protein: CASSHPYSPGAEAFF.

The CDR3 here is CASSHRESKEAFF. The CDR3 bases are TGTGCCAGCAGCCACCGGGAGAGCAAAGAAGCTTTCTTT. The rearrangement joins TRBV28 to TRBJ1-1, with unresolved D. CDR3 length equals 13 residues. The germline V gene has CDR1 MDHEN and CDR2 SYDVKM. Trimming shortened V by 6 bases and J by 8 bases, and 16 bases separated the two germline ends.

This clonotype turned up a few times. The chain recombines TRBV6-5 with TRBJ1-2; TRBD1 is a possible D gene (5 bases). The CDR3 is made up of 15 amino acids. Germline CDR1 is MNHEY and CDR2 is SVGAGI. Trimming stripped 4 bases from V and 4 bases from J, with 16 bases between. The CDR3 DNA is TGTGCCAGCAGTTCCCCGGCAGGGCCCCGCTATGGCTACACCTTC. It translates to CASSSPAGPRYGYTF.

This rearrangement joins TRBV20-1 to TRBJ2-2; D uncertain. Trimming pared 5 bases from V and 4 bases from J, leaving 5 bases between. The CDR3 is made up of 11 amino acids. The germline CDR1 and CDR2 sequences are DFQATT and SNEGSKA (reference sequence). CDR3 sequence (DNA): TGCAGTGCTGCCCGCACCGGGGAGCTGTTTTTT. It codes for CSAARTGELFF.

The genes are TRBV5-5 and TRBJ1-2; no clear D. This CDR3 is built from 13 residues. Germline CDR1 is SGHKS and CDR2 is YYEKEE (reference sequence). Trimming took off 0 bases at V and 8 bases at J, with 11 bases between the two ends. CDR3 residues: CASSLDAPGGYTF. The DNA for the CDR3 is TGTGCCAGCAGCTTGGACGCCCCGGGGGGCTACACCTTC.

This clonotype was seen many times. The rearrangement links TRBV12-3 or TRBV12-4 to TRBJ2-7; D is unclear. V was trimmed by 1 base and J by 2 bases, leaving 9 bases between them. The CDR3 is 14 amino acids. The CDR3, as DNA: TGTGCCAGCAGTTTAGTAGGCGGACCCTACGAGCAGTACTTC. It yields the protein CASSLVGGPYEQYF.

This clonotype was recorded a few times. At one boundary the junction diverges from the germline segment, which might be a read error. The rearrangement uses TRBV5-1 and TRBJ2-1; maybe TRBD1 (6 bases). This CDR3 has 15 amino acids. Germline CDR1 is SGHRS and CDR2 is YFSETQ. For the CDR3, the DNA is TGCGCCAGCAGCCCAACAGGGAGCTCCTACAGTGAGCAGTTCTTC. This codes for CASSPTGSSYSEQFF.

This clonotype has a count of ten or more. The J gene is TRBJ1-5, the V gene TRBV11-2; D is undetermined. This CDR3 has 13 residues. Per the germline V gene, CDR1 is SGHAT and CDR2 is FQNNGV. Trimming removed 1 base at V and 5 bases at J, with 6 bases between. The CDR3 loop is CASSLGYDQPQHF. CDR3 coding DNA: TGTGCCAGCAGCTTAGGATACGATCAGCCCCAGCATTTT.

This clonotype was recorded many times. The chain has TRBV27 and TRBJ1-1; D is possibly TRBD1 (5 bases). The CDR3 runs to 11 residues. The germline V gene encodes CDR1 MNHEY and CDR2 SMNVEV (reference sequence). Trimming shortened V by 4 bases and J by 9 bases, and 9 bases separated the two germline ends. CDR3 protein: CASSSRVKAFF. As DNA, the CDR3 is TGTGCCAGCAGTTCCAGGGTGAAAGCTTTCTTT.

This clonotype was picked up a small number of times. The CDR3 is CSVEVSTGLSDTQYF. The CDR3 region has the DNA TGCAGCGTTGAAGTGTCGACAGGGCTTTCAGATACGCAGTATTTT. The chain joins TRBV29-1 to TRBJ2-3, with 7 bases that match TRBD1. In germline, CDR1 is SQVTM, CDR2 ANQGSEA. The CDR3 runs to 15 residues. The J segment lost 4 bases and the V segment lost 1 base, leaving 8 bases of the junction unmatched.

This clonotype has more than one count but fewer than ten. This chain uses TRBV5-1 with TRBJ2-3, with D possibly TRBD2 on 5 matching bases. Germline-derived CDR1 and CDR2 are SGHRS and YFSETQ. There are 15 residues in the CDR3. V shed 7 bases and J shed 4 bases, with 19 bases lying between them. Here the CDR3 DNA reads TGCGCCAGCCTCGAGAGGGCCCTGGGCGCAGATACGCAGTATTTT. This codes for CASLERALGADTQYF.

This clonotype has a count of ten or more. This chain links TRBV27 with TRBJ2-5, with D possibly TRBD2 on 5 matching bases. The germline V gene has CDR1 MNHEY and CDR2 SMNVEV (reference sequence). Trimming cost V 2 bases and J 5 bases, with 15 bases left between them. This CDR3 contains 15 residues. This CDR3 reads CASSLEGGGWETQYF. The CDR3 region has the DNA TGTGCCAGCAGTTTAGAGGGTGGTGGTTGGGAGACCCAGTACTTC.

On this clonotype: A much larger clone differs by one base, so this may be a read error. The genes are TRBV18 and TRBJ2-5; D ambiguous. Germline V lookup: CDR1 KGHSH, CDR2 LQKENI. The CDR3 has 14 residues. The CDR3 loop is CASSRWVGAEAQYF. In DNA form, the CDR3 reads TGTGCCAGCTCACGCTGGGTAGGAGCAGAGGCCCAGTACTTC.

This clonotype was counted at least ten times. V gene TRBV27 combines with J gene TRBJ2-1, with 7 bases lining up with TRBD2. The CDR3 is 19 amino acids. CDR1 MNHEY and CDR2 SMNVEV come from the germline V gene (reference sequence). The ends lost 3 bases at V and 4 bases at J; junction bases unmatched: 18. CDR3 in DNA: TGTGCCAGCAGTTTCCAAGCCAAAGCTAGCGGCTACCCATACAATGAGCAGTTCTTC. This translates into CASSFQAKASGYPYNEQFF.